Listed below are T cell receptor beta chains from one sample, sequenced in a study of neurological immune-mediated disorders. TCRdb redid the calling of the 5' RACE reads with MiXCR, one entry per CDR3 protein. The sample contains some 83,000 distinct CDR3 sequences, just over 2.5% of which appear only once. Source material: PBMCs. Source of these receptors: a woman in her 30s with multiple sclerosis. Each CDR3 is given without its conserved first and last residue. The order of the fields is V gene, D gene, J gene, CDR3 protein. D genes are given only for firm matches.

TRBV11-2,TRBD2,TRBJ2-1,ASSFGLAGGLNEQF
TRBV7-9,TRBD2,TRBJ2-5,ASSLPLGGVGETQY
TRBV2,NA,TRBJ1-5,ASSALVPSNQPQH
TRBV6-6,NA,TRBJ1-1,ASSYSTNLEAF
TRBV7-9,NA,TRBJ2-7,ASREDRSYEQY
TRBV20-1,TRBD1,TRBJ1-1,RGTVNTEAF
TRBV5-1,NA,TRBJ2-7,ASSYRVGAYEQY
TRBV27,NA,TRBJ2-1,ASSLEGGSYNEQF
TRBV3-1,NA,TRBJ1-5,ASSQGGGLSNQPQH
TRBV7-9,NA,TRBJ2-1,ASSSVGMLTYNEQF
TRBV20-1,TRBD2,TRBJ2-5,SAPWREGLETQY
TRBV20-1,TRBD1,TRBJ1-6,SARDLGTGENSPLH
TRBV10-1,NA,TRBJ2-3,ASSDPNRADTQY
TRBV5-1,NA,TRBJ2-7,ASSLGDSSYEQY
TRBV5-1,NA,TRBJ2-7,ASSATGGGIYEQY
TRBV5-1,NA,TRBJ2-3,ASSYETGASTDTQY
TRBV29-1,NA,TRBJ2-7,SGGDNNYEQY
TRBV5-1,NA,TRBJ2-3,ASLRGVSGTDTQY
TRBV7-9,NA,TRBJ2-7,ASSLLHEPHEQY
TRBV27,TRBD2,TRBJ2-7,ASSHKRESYEQY
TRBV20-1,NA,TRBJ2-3,SARDPGDLSTDTQY
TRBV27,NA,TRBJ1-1,ASKVYQGTEAF
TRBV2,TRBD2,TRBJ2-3,ATKTSVFADMQY
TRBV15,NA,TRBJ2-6,ATSRGQYSGANVLT
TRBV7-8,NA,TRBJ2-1,ASSLAGGPRNEQF
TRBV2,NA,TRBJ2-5,ASSEEVIQETQY
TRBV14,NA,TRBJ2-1,ASSQPIRPKV
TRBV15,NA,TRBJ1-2,ATSRGTVGGYT
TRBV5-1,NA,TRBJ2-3,ASSYGSDTQY